This T cell receptor beta chain comes out of a study of CD8 T cell repertoires and HIV-1 epitope variants. For the study at large: Each of Twenty-five Gag and Nef epitope peptides stimulated a separate culture. Separate from the cultures, 1M uncultured T cells served as baseline.

Germline V gene data show CDR1 as SGHTA and CDR2 as FQGTGA. The CDR3 extends over 17 amino acids. Trimming took 5 bases from V and 6 from J, leaving 22 bases between them. Profiled with immunoSEQ multiplex PCR; TCRdb holds only in-frame clones, not every one. This table has some 5,100 clones, around two thirds appearing once. The table lists this clone with a few counts. What it recognizes is unknown. The rearrangement links TRBV7-3 to TRBJ2-2; D is ambiguous. The specimen sequenced was cultured CD8+ T cells derived from PBMCs. The sequence was collected from a male donor with HIV. CDR3 sequence reads: CASSPDLESRPAGELFF. The CDR3 DNA sequence: TGTGCCAGCAGCCCAGACCTCGAATCGAGACCGGCCGGGGAGCTGTTTTTT.